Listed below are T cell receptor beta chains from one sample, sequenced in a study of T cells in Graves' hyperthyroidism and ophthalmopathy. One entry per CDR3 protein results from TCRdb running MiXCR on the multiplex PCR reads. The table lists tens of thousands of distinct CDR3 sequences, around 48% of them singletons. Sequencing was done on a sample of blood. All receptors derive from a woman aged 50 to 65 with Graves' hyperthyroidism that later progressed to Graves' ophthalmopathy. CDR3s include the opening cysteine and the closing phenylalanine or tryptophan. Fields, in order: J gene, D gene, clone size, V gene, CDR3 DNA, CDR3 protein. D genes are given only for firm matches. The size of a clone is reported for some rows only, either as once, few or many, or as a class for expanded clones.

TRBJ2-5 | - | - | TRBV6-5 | TGTGCCAGCAGCAGGGGGGACCAAGAGACCCAGTACTTC | CASSRGDQETQYF
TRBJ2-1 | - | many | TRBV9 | TGTGCCAGCAGCGACAACTCTAAACAGGACTTCTCCTACAATGAGCAGTTCTTC | CASSDNSKQDFSYNEQFF
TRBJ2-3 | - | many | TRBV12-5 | TGTGCTAGTGGTTTGTGGGAGACTAGCACAGATACGCAGTATTTT | CASGLWETSTDTQYF
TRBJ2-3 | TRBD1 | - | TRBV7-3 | TGTGCCAGCAGCCAACAGGGGGCAGGGGATACGCAGTATTTT | CASSQQGAGDTQYF
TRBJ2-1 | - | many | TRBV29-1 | TGCAGCGGATACAGGGGAACGGGGGCCTACAATGAGCAGTTCTTC | CSGYRGTGAYNEQFF
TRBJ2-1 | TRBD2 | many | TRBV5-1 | TGCGCCAGCAGCATCCTAGGACTAGCTGGGAATGAGCAGTTCTTC | CASSILGLAGNEQFF
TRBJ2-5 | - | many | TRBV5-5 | TGTGCCAGCAGCCCCCGCCCCTCTACAGGAGGGGAGACCCAGTACTTC | CASSPRPSTGGETQYF
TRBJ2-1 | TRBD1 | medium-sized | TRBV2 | TGTGCCAGCAGTCGACAGGGGGCGCGCAATGAGCAGTTCTTC | CASSRQGARNEQFF
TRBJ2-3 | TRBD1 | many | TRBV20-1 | TGCAGTGTCGGGGACAGTCGCACAGATACGCAGTATTTT | CSVGDSRTDTQYF
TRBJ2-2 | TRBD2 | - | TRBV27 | TGTGCCAGCAGTCCAACCGAGGGACTAGCTTGGACCGGGGAGCTGTTTTTT | CASSPTEGLAWTGELFF
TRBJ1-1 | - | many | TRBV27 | TGTGCCAGCAAACGCAGGGGCCCGGTTTCCACTGAAGCTTTCTTT | CASKRRGPVSTEAFF
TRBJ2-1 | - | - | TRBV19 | TGTGCCAGTAGCAGGGGCGCCTACAATGAGCAGTTCTTC | CASSRGAYNEQFF
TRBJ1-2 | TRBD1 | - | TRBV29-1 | TGCAGCGTTGAACTAGGACAGGGTTATGGCTACACCTTC | CSVELGQGYGYTF
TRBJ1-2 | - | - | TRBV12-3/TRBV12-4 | TGTGCCAGCAGTTTAAGGGGCGGGTCCTATGGCTACACCTTC | CASSLRGGSYGYTF
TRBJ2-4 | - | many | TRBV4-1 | TGCGCCAGCAGCCCACGACTTGTCGTGGGCGGAAACATTCAGTACTTC | CASSPRLVVGGNIQYF
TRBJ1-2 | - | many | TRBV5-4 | TGTGCCAGCAGCTTGCAGGCAGAGAACTATGGCTACACCTTC | CASSLQAENYGYTF
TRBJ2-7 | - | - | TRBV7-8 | TGTGCCAGCGGATCTCTGGCAGGGCTAGTATTCTACGAGCAGTACTTC | CASGSLAGLVFYEQYF
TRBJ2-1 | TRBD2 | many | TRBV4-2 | TGTGCCAGCAGCCAAGGGGGACTAGCGGGCCGCAATGAGCAGTTCTTC | CASSQGGLAGRNEQFF
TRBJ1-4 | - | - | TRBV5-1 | TGCGCCAGCAGCTATCTAACCGGAGGAGGGGGAAAGGATGAAAAACTGTTTTTT | CASSYLTGGGGKDEKLFF
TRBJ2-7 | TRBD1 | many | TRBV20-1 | TGCAGTACCAGCACACACACCGGGACAGGGGACCGCGAGCAGTACTTC | CSTSTHTGTGDREQYF
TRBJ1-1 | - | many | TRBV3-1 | TGTGCCAGCAGCTTTACTGCGAACACTGAAGCTTTCTTT | CASSFTANTEAFF
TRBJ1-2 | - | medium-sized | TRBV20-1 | TGCAGTGCTAGAGATCGGCAGGGTGACTATGGCTACACCTTC | CSARDRQGDYGYTF
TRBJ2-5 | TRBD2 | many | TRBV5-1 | TGCGCCAGCAGCTTGGGACTAGCGGGAGACCGAGAGACCCAGTACTTC | CASSLGLAGDRETQYF
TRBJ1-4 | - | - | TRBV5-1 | TGCGCCAGCAGCTTGGGCGGGCAGCCAAATGAAAGACTGGTTTTT | CASSLGGQPNERLVF
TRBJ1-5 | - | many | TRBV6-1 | TGTGCCAGCAGGGGTGGATCGGCCCAGCATTTT | CASRGGSAQHF
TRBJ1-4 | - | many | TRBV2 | TGTGCCAGCAGAGGGCGGCAGGGGAAGAATGAAAAACTGTTTTTT | CASRGRQGKNEKLFF
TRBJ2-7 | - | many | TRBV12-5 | TGTGCTAGTGGTTTGACAGCCTACGAGCAGTACTTC | CASGLTAYEQYF
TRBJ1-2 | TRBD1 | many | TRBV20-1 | TGCAGTGCTCCACGGACAGGACTTGGCTACACCTTC | CSAPRTGLGYTF
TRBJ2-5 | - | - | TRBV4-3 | TGCGCCAGCACCGAGGGCGCAGGGACCCAGTACTTC | CASTEGAGTQYF
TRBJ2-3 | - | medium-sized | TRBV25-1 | TGTGCCAGCAGTGAAGCCAGCACGAGCACAGATACGCAGTATTTT | CASSEASTSTDTQYF
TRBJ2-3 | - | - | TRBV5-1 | TGCGCCAGCAGCTTGTCCGCTGCGGCTAGCACATATACTCAGTATTTT | CASSLSAAASTYTQYF
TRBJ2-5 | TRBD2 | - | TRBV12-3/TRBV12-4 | TGTGCCAGCAGTTTCCGTAGCGGGAGAGCAGAGACCCAGTACTTC | CASSFRSGRAETQYF
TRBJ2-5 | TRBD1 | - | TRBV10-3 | TGTGCCATCAGTGGACAGGGGGACCAAGAGACCCAGTACTTC | CAISGQGDQETQYF
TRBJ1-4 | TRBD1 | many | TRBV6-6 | TGTGCCAGCACCGGACAGGGTAATGAAAAACTGTTTTTT | CASTGQGNEKLFF
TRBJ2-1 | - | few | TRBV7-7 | TGTGCTAGCAGCGCCCGACAGAGTAGCAATGAGCAGTTCTTC | CASSARQSSNEQFF
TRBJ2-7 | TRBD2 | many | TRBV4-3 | TGCGCCAGCAGCCAAGAGCCTAGCGGAAGCTCCTACGAGCAGTACTTC | CASSQEPSGSSYEQYF
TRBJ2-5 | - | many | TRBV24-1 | TGTGCCACCAGTGATCCCCCAGGGGGGGGACTCCAAGAGACCCAGTACTTC | CATSDPPGGGLQETQYF
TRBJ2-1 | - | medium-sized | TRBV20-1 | TGCAGTGCTAGAGATCCTAAACACAATGAGCAGTTCTTC | CSARDPKHNEQFF
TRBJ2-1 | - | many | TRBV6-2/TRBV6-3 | TGTGCCAGCAGTTCCCCGAGGGACGGTTACAATGAGCAGTTCTTC | CASSSPRDGYNEQFF
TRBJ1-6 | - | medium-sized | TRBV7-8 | TGTGCCAGCAGCTTAAACTACAGGATGGCCTATAATTCACCCCTCCACTTT | CASSLNYRMAYNSPLHF
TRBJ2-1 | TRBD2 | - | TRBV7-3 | TGTGCCAGCAGCTTAGGTAGCGGGAGGGGCCCCTACAATGAGCAGTTCTTC | CASSLGSGRGPYNEQFF
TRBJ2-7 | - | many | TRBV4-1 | TGCGCCAGCAGCCAAGAGGAGGTAAGAGGGCGTGGTCTAATCGCCTACGAGCAGTACTTC | CASSQEEVRGRGLIAYEQYF